Sequencing of this T cell receptor (beta chain) was carried out in a study of blood T cells in healthy people across ages. J lost 4 bases, V lost 3 bases, and 2 bases had no gene match. The CDR3 has 14 residues. CDR1 is LGHNA and CDR2 is YSLEER in the germline V gene. Findings of the study overall: Relative to aged donors, long-lived donors carried more naive CD4+ cells and displayed higher diversity. With naive T cell percentage, TCR beta diversity showed a strong correlation.

Remarks on this clonotype: Antigen: not known.

A second PCR of roughly 7 to 11 cycles used a sample-barcoded 5' primer and a J-beta primer mix. TCRdb reprocessed the 5' RACE reads via MiXCR and lists one record per CDR3 protein. The sample has almost 550,000 distinct CDR3 sequences, less than 25% seen once. The data also belong to a second study, concerning T cells of mothers and their children. That source reports: Related mother and child pairs showed slightly greater overlap (not significant) than unrelated pairs did.

The sequenced sample was blood. The chain couples TRBV4-3 to TRBJ1-2; TRBD1 agrees at 10 bases. This TCR derives from a boy between 10 and 17 years old in good health. The CDR3 coding sequence is TGCGCCAGCAGCCAGACAGGGGGCGCCTATGGCTACACCTTC. It translates to CASSQTGGAYGYTF.